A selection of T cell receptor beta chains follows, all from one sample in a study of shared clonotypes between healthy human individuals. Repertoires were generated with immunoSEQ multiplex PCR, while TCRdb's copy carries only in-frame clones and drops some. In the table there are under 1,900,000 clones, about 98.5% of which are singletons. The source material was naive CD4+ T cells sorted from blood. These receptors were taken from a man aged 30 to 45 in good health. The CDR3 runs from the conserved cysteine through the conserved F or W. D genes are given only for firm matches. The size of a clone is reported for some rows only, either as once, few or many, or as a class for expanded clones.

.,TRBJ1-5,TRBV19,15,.,CASSIGTGGRQPQHF,TGTGCCAGTAGTATTGGAACAGGCGGGCGTCAGCCCCAGCATTTT
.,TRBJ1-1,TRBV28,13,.,CASSLLGNTEAFF,TGTGCCAGCAGTTTATTAGGAAACACTGAAGCTTTCTTT
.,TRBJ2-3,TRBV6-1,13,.,CASRPTGGYLQYF,TGTGCCAGCAGACCCACGGGGGGCTATTTGCAGTATTTT
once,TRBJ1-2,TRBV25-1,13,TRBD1,CASRQGARAGYTF,TGTGCCAGCAGACAGGGGGCCCGGGCTGGCTACACCTTC
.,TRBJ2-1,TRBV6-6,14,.,CASNWREVYNEQFF,TGTGCCAGCAACTGGAGGGAGGTTTACAATGAGCAGTTCTTC
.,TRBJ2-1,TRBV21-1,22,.,CASRMTKWSGATKSASYNEQFF,TGTGCCAGCAGAATGACAAAGTGGAGCGGAGCTACGAAAAGTGCCTCCTACAATGAGCAGTTCTTC
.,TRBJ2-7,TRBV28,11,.,CASSGVYEQYF,TGTGCCAGCTCAGGGGTCTACGAGCAGTACTTC
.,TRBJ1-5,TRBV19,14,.,CASMVGIGNQPQHF,TGTGCCAGCATGGTGGGAATAGGCAATCAGCCCCAGCATTTT
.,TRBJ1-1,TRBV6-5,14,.,CASSYTGPSTEAFF,TGTGCCAGCAGTTACACCGGACCGAGCACTGAAGCTTTCTTT
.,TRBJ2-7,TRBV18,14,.,CASSLTWGEAEQYF,TGTGCCAGCTCACTGACTTGGGGGGAGGCTGAGCAGTACTTC
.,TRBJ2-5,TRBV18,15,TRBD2,CASSPAQRERETQYF,TGTGCCAGCTCACCAGCCCAGCGGGAACGGGAGACCCAGTACTTC
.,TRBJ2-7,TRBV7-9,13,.,CASSPRVGVEQYF,TGTGCCAGCAGCCCCAGGGTGGGGGTCGAGCAGTACTTC
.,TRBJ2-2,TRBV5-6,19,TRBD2,CASSLALTSGWRETGELFF,TGTGCCAGCAGCTTGGCCTTGACTAGCGGTTGGAGGGAAACCGGGGAGCTGTTTTTT
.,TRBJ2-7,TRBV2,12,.,CASRGEYYEQYF,TGTGCCAGCAGGGGGGAGTACTACGAGCAGTACTTC
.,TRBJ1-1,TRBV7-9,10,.,CASGNTEAFF,TGTGCCAGCGGCAACACTGAAGCTTTCTTT
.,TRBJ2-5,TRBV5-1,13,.,CASSPQGRETQYF,TGCGCCAGCAGTCCCCAGGGGAGAGAGACCCAGTACTTC